The source of this TCR beta chain is a study of T cell responses to AZD1222 COVID-19 vaccine (dated by TCRdb to the early 2020s). For the study in its entirety: A total of 240 or so trial participants underwent TCR sequencing, of whom 200 to 220 had received two doses of AZD1222 and about 26 had received two doses of the MenACWY control vaccine. Enrollment into the trials was organized by age into subgroups of 18-55, 56-69 and 70-plus years, and those subgroups contained approximately 160, 26 and 62 TCR-sequenced participants, respectively.

The time point label, as the study defines it: about 28 days (+/-7) after the second vaccine dose. AZD1222 recipients given second doses at about 4 weeks or at about 12 weeks were pooled, since spike-specific TCR depth and breadth were not found to differ between the two schedules. Vaccinee samples were obtained from the UK trials COV001 and COV002, which included a single-blind randomized controlled phase 2/3 trial of AZD1222 (ChAdOx1 nCoV-19) in healthy adults. Trial participant PBMC samples were collected at day 0 and day 28 after the second dose for TCRbeta chain sequencing. The CDR3 regions of human TCRbeta chains were subjected to immunosequencing. The paper's processing steps were these. Repertoire TCRs were checked for matches against a reference library of SARS-CoV-2-specific TCRs that had been generated using the MIRA antigen-specificity platform. Breadth was defined as the fraction of unique TCRs that were SARS-CoV-2-associated, and depth was defined as the fraction of total T cells that were SARS-CoV-2-associated. Using the MIRA data, every spike-specific TCR was mapped to the spike region that the TCR reacted to and assigned to either a CD4 or a CD8 class. Log10-transformed breadth and depth values were compared by one-way ANOVA with Sidak's multiple comparisons tests. Drawn from immuneACCESS, this table holds only the in-frame rearrangements with V and J called that TCRdb kept. Clones are partly lost; checked studies trace under half to an unresolved V gene and leave the rest unexplained. That table supplies the V and J calls and clone size; D and trimming were determined from the DNA. This sample holds roughly 180,000 clones; 80% to 95% were observed only once. The ten largest clones represent around 1.9% of the sample.

Relative to germline, V is 8 bases shorter and J is 5 bases shorter, with 13 bases between their ends. Counted from cysteine to phenylalanine, this CDR3 has 13 amino acids. The CDR3 DNA has 39 bases and is translated from base 1. As encoded in the germline V gene, CDR1 is MNHEY while CDR2 is SVGAGI. Results and caveats for the whole study, not just this receptor: In the small 56-69-year group, the increase in depth fell short of significance, most likely because of low power. Reportedly, close to half of the unique spike-specific TCRs recognized epitopes lying outside the regions that are mutated in the B.1.351 and B.1.1.7 variants. After two AZD1222 doses, spike-specific TCR breadth and depth were significantly higher than at day 0 and than in MenACWY recipients. Because no day 14 peak-response samples were available, the repertoires could be characterized only after the peak T cell response. The vaccine-associated CD4 TCRs covered the entire spike protein, and the dominant responses fell in regions 160-218 and 743-854. Participants were mostly white British, with more females than males. The authors suggested clonal diversity may have been underestimated. Conclusions about previously exposed vaccinees are limited because only five to seven AZD1222 recipients were SARS-CoV-2 seropositive at baseline.

Concerning this clone itself: The antigen it binds to is not known. No base quality information exists; no much larger clone differs at one position.

The TCR was taken from an adult who received the AZD1222 COVID-19 vaccine. The chain uses TRBV6-5 and TRBJ2-1; TRBD2 is a possible D gene, resting on 5 matching bases. The sample consisted of peripheral blood, taken 28 days after the second AZD1222 dose. The bases are TGTGCCAGCGGTAATCTAGCCAACAATGAGCAGTTCTTC. It translates as CASGNLANNEQFF.